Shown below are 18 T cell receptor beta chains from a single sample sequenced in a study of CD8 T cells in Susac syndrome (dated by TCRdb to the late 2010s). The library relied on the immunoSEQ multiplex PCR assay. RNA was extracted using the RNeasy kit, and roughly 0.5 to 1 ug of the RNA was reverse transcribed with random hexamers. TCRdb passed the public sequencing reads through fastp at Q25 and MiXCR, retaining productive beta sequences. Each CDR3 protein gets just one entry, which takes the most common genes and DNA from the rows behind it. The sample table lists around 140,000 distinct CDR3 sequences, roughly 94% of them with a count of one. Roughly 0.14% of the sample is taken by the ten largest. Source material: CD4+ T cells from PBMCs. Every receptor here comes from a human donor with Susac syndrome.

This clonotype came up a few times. The CDR3 DNA follows: TGTGCCAGCAGCCCAAGGCCGGGACAGGGGGGCGAGCAGTACTTC. This gives the protein CASSPRPGQGGEQYF. The chain is built from TRBV3-1 and TRBJ2-7; 11 bases line up with TRBD1. Germline V gene data show CDR1 as LGHDT and CDR2 as YNNKEL (reference sequence). The V segment lost 4 bases and the J segment 6 bases; nucleotides outside the gene matches: 8. This CDR3 has 15 amino acids.

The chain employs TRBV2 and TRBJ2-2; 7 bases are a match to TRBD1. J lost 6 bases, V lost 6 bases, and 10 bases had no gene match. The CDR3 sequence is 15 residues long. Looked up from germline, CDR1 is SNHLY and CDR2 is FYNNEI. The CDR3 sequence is CASSFRTGRAGELFF. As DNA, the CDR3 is TGTGCCAGCAGCTTTAGGACAGGCAGGGCCGGGGAGCTGTTTTTT.

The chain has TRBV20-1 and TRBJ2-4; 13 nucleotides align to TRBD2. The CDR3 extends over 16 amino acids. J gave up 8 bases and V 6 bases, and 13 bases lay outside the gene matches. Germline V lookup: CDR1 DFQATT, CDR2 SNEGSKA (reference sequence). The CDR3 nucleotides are TGCAGTGCCCCAGGCCCTGGACTAGCGGGAGCCCACATTCAGTACTTC. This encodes CSAPGPGLAGAHIQYF.

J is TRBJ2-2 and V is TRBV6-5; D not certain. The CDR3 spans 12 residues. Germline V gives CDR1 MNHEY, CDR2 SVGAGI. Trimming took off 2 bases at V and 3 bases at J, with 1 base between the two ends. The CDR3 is CASSYHTGELFF. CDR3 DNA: TGTGCCAGCAGTTACCACACCGGGGAGCTGTTTTTT.

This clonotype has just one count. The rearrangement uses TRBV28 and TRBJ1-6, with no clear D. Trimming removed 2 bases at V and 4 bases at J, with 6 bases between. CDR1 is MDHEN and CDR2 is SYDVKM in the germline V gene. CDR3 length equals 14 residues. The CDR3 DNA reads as TGTGCCAGCAGTTTACTACAGTATAATTCACCCCTCCACTTT. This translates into CASSLLQYNSPLHF.

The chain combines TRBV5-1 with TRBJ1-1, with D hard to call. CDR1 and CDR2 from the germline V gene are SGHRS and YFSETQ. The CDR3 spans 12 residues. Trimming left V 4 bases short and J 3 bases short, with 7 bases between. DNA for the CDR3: TGCGCCAGCAGCGCGTTCGACACTGAAGCTTTCTTT. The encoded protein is CASSAFDTEAFF.

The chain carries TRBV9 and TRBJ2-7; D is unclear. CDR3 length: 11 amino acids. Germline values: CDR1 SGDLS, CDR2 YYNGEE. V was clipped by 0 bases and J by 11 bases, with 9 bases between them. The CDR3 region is CASSVVTGEYF. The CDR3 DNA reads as TGTGCCAGCAGCGTAGTGACTGGCGAGTACTTC.

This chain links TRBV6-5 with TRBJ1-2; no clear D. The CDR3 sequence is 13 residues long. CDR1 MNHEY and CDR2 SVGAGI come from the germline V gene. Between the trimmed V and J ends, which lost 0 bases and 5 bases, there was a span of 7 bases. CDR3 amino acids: CASSYSRVYGYTF. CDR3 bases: TGTGCCAGCAGTTACTCGAGGGTTTATGGCTACACCTTC.

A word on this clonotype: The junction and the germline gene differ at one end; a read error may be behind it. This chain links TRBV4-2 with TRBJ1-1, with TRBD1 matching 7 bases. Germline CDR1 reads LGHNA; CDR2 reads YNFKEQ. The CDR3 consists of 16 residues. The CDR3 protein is CASSEDRDSRGTEAFF. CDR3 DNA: TGTGCCAGCAGCGAAGACAGGGACTCACGGGGCACTGAAGCTTTCTTT.

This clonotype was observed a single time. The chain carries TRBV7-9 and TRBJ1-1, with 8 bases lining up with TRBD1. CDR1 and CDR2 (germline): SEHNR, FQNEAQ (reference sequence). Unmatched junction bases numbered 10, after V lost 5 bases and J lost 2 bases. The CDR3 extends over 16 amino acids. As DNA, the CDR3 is TGTGCCAGCAGCACCACTCAGGGGGCGAGAAACACTGAAGCTTTCTTT. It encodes CASSTTQGARNTEAFF.

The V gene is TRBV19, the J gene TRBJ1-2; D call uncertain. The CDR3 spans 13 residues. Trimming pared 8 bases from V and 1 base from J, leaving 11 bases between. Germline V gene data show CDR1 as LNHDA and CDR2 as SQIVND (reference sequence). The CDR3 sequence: CASGFSLNYGYTF. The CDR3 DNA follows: TGTGCCAGTGGCTTTTCGCTTAACTATGGCTACACCTTC.

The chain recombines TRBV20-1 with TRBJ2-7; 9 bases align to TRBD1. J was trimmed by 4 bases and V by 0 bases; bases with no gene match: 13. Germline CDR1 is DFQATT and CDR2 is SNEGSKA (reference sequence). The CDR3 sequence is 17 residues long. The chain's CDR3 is CSARDIPRRTGAYEQYF. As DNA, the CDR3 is TGCAGTGCTAGAGATATTCCTCGCCGGACAGGGGCATACGAGCAGTACTTC.

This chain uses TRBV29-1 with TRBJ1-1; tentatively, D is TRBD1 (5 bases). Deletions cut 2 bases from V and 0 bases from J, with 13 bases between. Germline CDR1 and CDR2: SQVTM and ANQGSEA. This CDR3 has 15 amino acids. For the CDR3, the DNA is TGCAGCGTTGAATCCCGGGGACCTATGAACACTGAAGCTTTCTTT. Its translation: CSVESRGPMNTEAFF.

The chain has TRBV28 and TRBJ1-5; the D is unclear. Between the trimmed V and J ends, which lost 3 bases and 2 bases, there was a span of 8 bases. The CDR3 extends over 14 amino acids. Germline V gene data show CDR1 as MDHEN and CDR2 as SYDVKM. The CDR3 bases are TGTGCCAGCAGTTTTGCTCTGGGCAATCAGCCCCAGCATTTT. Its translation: CASSFALGNQPQHF.

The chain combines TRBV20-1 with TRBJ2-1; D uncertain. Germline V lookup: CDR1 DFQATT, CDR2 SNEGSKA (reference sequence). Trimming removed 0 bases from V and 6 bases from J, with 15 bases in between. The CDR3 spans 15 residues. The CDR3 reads CSARDTRTPVNEQFF. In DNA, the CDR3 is TGCAGTGCTAGAGATACCAGGACCCCCGTCAATGAGCAGTTCTTC.

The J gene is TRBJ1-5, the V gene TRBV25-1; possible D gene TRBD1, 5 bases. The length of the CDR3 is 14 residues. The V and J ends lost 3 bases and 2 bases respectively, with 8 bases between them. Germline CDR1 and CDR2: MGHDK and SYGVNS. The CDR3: CASSEVGRNQPQHF. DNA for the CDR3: TGTGCCAGCAGTGAGGTGGGGCGCAATCAGCCCCAGCATTTT.

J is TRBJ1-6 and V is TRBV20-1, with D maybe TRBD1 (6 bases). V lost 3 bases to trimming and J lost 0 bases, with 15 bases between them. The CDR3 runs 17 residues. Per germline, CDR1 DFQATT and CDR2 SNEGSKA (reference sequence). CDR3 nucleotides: TGCAGTGCTAGTCGTACAGGGTACAACTCCTATAATTCACCCCTCCACTTT. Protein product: CSASRTGYNSYNSPLHF.

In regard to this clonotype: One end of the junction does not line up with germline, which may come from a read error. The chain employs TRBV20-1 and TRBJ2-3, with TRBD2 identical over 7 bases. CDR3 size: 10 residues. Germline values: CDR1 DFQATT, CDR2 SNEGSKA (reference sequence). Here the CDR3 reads CSASAGDSHF. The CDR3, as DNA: TGCAGTGCTAGTGCGGGGGACTCACATTTT.